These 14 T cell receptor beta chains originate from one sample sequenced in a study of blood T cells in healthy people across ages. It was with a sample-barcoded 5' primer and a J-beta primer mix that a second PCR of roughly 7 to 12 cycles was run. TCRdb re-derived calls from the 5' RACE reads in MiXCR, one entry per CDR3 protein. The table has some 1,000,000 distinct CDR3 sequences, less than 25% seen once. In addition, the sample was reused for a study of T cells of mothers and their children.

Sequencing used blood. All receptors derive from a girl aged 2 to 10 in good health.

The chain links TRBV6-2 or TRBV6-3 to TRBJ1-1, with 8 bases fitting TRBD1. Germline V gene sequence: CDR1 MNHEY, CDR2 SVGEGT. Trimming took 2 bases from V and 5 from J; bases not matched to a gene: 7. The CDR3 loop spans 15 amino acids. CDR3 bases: TGTGCCAGCAGTTACACGGCGACAGGGGAAACTGAAGCTTTCTTT. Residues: CASSYTATGETEAFF.

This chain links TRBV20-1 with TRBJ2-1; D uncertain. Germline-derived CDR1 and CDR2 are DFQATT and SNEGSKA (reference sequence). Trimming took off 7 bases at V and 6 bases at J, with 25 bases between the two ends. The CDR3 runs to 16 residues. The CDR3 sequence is CSGLVPGPTSANEQFF. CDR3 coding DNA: TGCAGTGGCCTAGTCCCCGGCCCTACATCGGCCAATGAGCAGTTCTTC.

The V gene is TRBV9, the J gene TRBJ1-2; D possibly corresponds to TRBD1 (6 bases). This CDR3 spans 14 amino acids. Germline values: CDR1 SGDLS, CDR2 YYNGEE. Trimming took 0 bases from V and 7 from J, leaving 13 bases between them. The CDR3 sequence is CASSVEARGPGYTF. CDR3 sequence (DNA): TGTGCCAGCAGCGTAGAGGCCAGGGGTCCTGGCTACACCTTC.

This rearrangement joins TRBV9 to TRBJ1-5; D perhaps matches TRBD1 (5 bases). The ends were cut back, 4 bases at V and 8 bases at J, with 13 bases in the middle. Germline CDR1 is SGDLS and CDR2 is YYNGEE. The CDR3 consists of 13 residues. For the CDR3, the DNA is TGTGCCAGCAGCCCCGAGTGGGGGGAGCCCCAGCATTTT. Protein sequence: CASSPEWGEPQHF.

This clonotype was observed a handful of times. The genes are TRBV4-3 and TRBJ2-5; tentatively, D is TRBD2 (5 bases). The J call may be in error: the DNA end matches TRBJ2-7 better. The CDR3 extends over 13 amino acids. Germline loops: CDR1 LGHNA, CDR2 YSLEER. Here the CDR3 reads CASSQERRREQYF. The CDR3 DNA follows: TGCGCCAGCAGCCAAGAGAGGAGGCGCGAGCAGTACTTC.

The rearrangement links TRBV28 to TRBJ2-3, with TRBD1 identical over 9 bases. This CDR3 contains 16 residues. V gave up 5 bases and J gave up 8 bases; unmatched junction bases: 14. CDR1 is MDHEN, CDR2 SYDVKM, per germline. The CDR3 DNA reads TGTGCCAGCAGTACACCCGGGACAGGGAAAAGGGGTACGCAGTATTTT. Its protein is CASSTPGTGKRGTQYF.

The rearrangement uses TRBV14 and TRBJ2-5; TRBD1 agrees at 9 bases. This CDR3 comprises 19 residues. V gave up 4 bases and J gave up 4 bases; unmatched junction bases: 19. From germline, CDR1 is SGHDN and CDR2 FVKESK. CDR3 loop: CASSRREKFMDRGLETQYF. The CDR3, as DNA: TGTGCCAGCAGCCGGAGGGAGAAATTTATGGACAGGGGATTAGAGACCCAGTACTTC.

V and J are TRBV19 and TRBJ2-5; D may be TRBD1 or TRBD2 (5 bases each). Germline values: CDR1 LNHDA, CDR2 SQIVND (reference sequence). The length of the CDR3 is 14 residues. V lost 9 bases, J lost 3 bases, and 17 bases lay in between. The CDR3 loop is CARIRGFFKETQYF. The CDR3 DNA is TGTGCCAGAATTCGGGGCTTCTTCAAAGAGACCCAGTACTTC.

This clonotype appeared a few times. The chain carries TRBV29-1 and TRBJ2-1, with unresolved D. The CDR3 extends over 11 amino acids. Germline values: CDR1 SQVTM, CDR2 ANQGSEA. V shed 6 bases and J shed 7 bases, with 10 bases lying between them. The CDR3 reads CSVAIGNEQFF. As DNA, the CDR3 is TGCAGCGTCGCTATCGGAAATGAGCAGTTCTTC.

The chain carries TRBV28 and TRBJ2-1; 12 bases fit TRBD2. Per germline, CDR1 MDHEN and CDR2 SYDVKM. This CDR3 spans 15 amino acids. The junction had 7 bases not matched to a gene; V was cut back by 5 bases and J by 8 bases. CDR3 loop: CASSGTSGLFYEQFF. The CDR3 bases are TGTGCCAGCAGTGGGACTAGCGGGCTTTTCTATGAGCAGTTCTTC.

CDR3 region: CASSQGRGREQYF. The DNA for the CDR3 is TGCGCCAGCAGCCAAGGCCGGGGGCGCGAGCAGTACTTC. The rearrangement uses TRBV4-3 and TRBJ2-5, with D perhaps TRBD1 or TRBD2 (6 bases each). The J call is doubtful: the DNA matches TRBJ2-7 better. Germline CDR1 is LGHNA and CDR2 is YSLEER. The CDR3 is made up of 13 amino acids.

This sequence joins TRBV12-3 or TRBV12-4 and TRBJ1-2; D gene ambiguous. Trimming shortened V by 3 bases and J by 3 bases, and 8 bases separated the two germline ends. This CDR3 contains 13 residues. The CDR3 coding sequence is TGTGCCAGCAGTTTTCCGGGGTACTATGGCTACACCTTC. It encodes CASSFPGYYGYTF.

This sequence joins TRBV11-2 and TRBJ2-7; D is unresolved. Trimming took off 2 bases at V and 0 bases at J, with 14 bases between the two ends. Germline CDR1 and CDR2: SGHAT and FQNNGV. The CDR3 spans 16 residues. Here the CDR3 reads CASSLPRAYSSYEQYF. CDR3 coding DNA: TGTGCCAGCAGCTTACCCCGAGCCTACAGCTCCTACGAGCAGTACTTC.

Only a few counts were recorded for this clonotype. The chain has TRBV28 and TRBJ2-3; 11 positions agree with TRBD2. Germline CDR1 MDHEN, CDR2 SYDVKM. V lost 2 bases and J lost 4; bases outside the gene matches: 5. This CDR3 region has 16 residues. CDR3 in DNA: TGTGCCAGCAGTTTAGTTCTAGCGGGAGGAGCAGATACGCAGTATTTT. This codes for CASSLVLAGGADTQYF.